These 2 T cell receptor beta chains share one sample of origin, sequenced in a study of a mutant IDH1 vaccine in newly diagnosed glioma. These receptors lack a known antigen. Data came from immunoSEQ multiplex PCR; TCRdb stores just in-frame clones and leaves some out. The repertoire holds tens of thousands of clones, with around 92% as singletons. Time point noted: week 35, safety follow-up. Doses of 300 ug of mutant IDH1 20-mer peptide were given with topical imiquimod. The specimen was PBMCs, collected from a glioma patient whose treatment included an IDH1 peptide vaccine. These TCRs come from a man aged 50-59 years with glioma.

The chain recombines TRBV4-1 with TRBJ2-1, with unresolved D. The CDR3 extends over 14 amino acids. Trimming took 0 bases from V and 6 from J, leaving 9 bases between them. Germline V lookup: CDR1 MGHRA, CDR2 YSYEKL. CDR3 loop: CASSQDIRINEQFF. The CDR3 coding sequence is TGCGCCAGCAGCCAAGATATTAGAATCAATGAGCAGTTCTTC.

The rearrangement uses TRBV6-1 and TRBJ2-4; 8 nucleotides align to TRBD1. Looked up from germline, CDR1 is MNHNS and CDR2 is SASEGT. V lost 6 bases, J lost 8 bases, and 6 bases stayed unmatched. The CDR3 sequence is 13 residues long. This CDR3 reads CASSQLTGDIQYF. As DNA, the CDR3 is TGTGCCAGCAGCCAACTGACAGGGGACATTCAGTACTTC.